The 21 T cell receptor beta chains below were found in one sample sequenced in a study of CD8+CD57+ T cells in acquired aplastic anemia. Before being chosen for sequencing, patients had shown CD8+CD57+ cell expansion by flow cytometry. Genomic DNA templated the TCR beta VDJ and CDR3 profiling. TCRdb reprocessed the reads via MiXCR and lists one record per CDR3 protein. The data show some 200,000 distinct CDR3 sequences, roughly 53% seen once. Sequencing input: sorted CD4+, CD8+, or CD8+CD57+ T cells (not recorded which) from PBMCs. The receptors originated from a human donor with aplastic anemia.

The CDR3 is CASSPQTGEYQETQYF. The DNA for the CDR3 is TGTGCCAGCTCACCACAGACGGGCGAGTACCAAGAGACCCAGTACTTC. This rearrangement joins TRBV18 to TRBJ2-5; D unresolved. Germline V lookup: CDR1 KGHSH, CDR2 LQKENI. The V end was cut by 1 base, the J end by 0 bases, with 12 bases between. This CDR3 region has 16 residues.

This clonotype appeared a few times. A much larger clone is a single base away; this may be a read error. V is TRBV7-9 and J is TRBJ2-1, with D possibly being TRBD2 (6 bases). The CDR3 covers 13 residues. Per germline, CDR1 SEHNR and CDR2 FQNEAQ (reference sequence). The CDR3 bases are TGTGCCAACAGCTTAGTAGGAGGGGCTGAGCAGTTCTTC. Encoded protein: CANSLVGGAEQFF.

V and J are TRBV20-1 and TRBJ2-7; TRBD1 matches 10 bases. Looked up from germline, CDR1 is DFQATT and CDR2 is SNEGSKA (reference sequence). The CDR3 runs 13 residues. CDR3 sequence (DNA): TGCAGCCTCGACGGACAGGGGGGCGTCGAGCAGTACTTC. Translating gives CSLDGQGGVEQYF.

This clonotype was seen more than once but under ten times. CDR3: CASAMTGDMFGEKLFF. The CDR3 nucleotides are TGTGCCAGCGCGATGACAGGGGATATGTTCGGTGAAAAACTGTTTTTT. This chain links TRBV3-1 with TRBJ1-4; TRBD1 matches 8 bases. The germline gives CDR1 LGHDT, CDR2 YNNKEL (reference sequence). Losses at the gene ends were 8 bases for V and 7 bases for J; bases not matched to a gene: 15. There are 16 residues in the CDR3. The variable domain in full, completed from reference TRBV3-1 and TRBJ1-4, reads DTAVSQTPKYLVTQMGNDKSIKCEQNLGHDTMYWYKQDSKKFLKIMFSYNNKELIINETVPNRFSPKSPDKAHLNLHINSLELGDSAVYFCASAMTGDMFGEKLFFGSGTQLSVL.

This clonotype was detected many times. The J gene is TRBJ1-4, the V gene TRBV7-3; D is undetermined. This CDR3 is 20 amino acids long. The V and J ends lost 2 bases and 4 bases respectively, with 26 bases between them. Germline values: CDR1 SGHTA, CDR2 FQGTGA. In DNA, the CDR3 is TGTGCCAGCAGCTTAGCTGATCCCTCAGAACCGAAAAAACATAATGAAAAACTGTTTTTT. This sequence encodes CASSLADPSEPKKHNEKLFF.

Concerning this clonotype itself: A read error is possible here, since a much larger clone lies one base away. Because the CDR3 is missing its conserved closing phenylalanine or tryptophan, this is likely a read error. The chain employs TRBV11-3 and TRBJ2-1; 9 positions agree with TRBD2. This CDR3 comprises 16 residues. V was pared by 0 bases and J by 6 bases, with 6 bases of the junction left unmatched. The germline V gene has CDR1 SGHNT and CDR2 YENEEA. CDR3 in DNA: TGTGCCAGCAGCTTAGATTCGCGGGGGGGATCCAATGAGCAGTTCTCC. Its protein product is CASSLDSRGGSNEQFS.

This chain joins TRBV11-3 and TRBJ2-3; tentatively, D is TRBD1 (6 bases). The CDR3 spans 15 residues. CDR1 and CDR2 (germline): SGHNT, YENEEA. The V gene lost 5 bases and the J gene lost 2 bases, with 14 bases spanning the gap. For the CDR3, the DNA is TGTGCCAGCAGCCGTCAAACAGGGACCACAGATACGCAGTATTTT. As protein: CASSRQTGTTDTQYF.

There are many counts of this clonotype. This chain links TRBV19 with TRBJ2-6; 8 bases line up with TRBD2. CDR1 is LNHDA and CDR2 is SQIVND in the germline V gene (reference sequence). After removal of 1 base from V and 11 bases from J, the junction contained 4 bases not matched to a gene. This CDR3 region has 14 residues. The CDR3 sequence: CASSIGPGGDVLTF. In DNA form, the CDR3 reads TGTGCCAGTAGTATAGGGCCCGGGGGGGACGTCCTGACTTTC. The variable domain in full, completed from reference TRBV19 and TRBJ2-6, reads DGGITQSPKYLFRKEGQNVTLSCEQNLNHDAMYWYRQDPGQGLRLIYYSQIVNDFQKGDIAEGYSVSREKKESFPLTVTSAQKNPTAFYLCASSIGPGGDVLTFGAGSRLTVL.

At least ten counts were recorded for this clonotype. In DNA form, the CDR3 reads TGTGCCAGCAGCCAACGTAAGACAGGGAGGAGCGAGGAGCTGTTTTTT. This translates into CASSQRKTGRSEELFF. The rearrangement joins TRBV3-1 to TRBJ2-2, with D maybe TRBD1 (7 bases). Germline CDR1 reads LGHDT; CDR2 reads YNNKEL (reference sequence). V was clipped by 2 bases and J by 10 bases, with 20 bases between them. The length of the CDR3 is 16 residues.

As to this clonotype: The CDR3 does not end in the conserved phenylalanine or tryptophan, so this is likely a read error. It is unclear where the CDR3 begins or ends on the DNA, so no DNA is shown, and the CDR3 is as TCRdb lists it. The chain uses TRBV10-3 and TRBJ2-5; TRBD1, the D gene given by the table, was not confirmed from the DNA. The germline CDR1 and CDR2 sequences are ENHRY and SYGVKD. The CDR3 numbers 17 amino acids, ends counted. CDR3 protein: CASSYSGQGERGYTFGS.

The rearrangement links TRBV2 to TRBJ1-6, with TRBD1 identical over 7 bases. Trimming removed 6 bases from V and 10 bases from J; junction bases left unmatched: 9. CDR1 is SNHLY and CDR2 is FYNNEI in the germline V gene. The CDR3 extends over 14 amino acids. The CDR3 here is CASSPNRGGSPLHF. DNA for the CDR3: TGTGCCAGCAGCCCGAACAGGGGAGGGTCACCCCTCCACTTT.

This clonotype was seen at least ten times. The gene calls are TRBV6-1 and TRBJ1-1; TRBD1 aligns across 8 bases. The germline V gene encodes CDR1 MNHNS and CDR2 SASEGT. Losses at the gene ends were 6 bases for V and 2 bases for J; bases not matched to a gene: 5. The CDR3 is made up of 14 amino acids. The chain's CDR3 is CASRKGQANTEAFF. The CDR3 DNA reads as TGTGCCAGCAGGAAGGGACAGGCTAACACTGAAGCTTTCTTT.

This clonotype has only a few counts. V is TRBV7-3 and J is TRBJ2-2; TRBD2 agrees at 14 bases. There are 20 residues in the CDR3. Germline V gene lookup returns CDR1 SGHTA and CDR2 FQGTGA. Trimming took 1 base from V and 4 from J; bases not matched to a gene: 11. The CDR3 protein is CASSLIATSGGALGTGELFF. Written as DNA, the CDR3 is TGTGCCAGCAGCTTAATCGCGACTAGCGGGGGGGCCCTGGGCACCGGGGAGCTGTTTTTT.

This clonotype was picked up a small number of times. The chain employs TRBV9 and TRBJ1-2; D gene ambiguous. The CDR3 covers 13 residues. CDR1 SGDLS and CDR2 YYNGEE come from the germline V gene. With 2 bases removed from V and 4 bases from J, the gap between germline ends came to 9 bases. CDR3 sequence: CASSVMKGYGYTF. CDR3 coding DNA: TGTGCCAGCAGCGTCATGAAGGGCTATGGCTACACCTTC.

This clonotype was picked up many times. The J gene is TRBJ2-1, the V gene TRBV7-3, with TRBD1 identical over 11 bases. The CDR3 consists of 17 residues. Trimming at V came to 1 base and at J to 1 base, leaving 3 bases not matched to a gene. Germline V gene sequence: CDR1 SGHTA, CDR2 FQGTGA. The CDR3 DNA sequence: TGTGCCAGCAGCTTAATGGGACAGGGGGGGTCCTACAATGAGCAGTTCTTC. It codes for CASSLMGQGGSYNEQFF.

The chain combines TRBV25-1 with TRBJ2-5, with D tentatively TRBD1 (7 bases). The CDR3 is made up of 15 amino acids. The germline CDR1 and CDR2 sequences are MGHDK and SYGVNS. Trimming took 3 bases from V and 5 from J, leaving 16 bases between them. The CDR3 DNA is TGTGCCAGCAGTGACGGACAGGAGGGGCTCGAGACCCAGTACTTC. Residues: CASSDGQEGLETQYF.

J is TRBJ1-2 and V is TRBV7-2; D is possibly TRBD1 (6 bases). The V gene lost 3 bases and the J gene lost 3 bases, with 11 bases spanning the gap. The CDR3 has 14 residues. The germline V gene has CDR1 SGHTA and CDR2 FQGNSA. This chain's CDR3 is CASSFQQGHYGYTF. CDR3 coding DNA: TGTGCCAGCAGCTTCCAACAGGGTCACTATGGCTACACCTTC.

Comments on this clonotype: This may be a read error: a much more frequent sequence differs by one nucleotide. The CDR3 does not close with the conserved phenylalanine or tryptophan, likely indicating a read error. This chain connects TRBV7-9 to TRBJ1-2, with TRBD1 as a possible D gene (5 bases). This CDR3 contains 14 residues. With 5 bases removed from V and 2 bases from J, the gap between germline ends came to 12 bases. Germline CDR1 reads SEHNR; CDR2 reads FQNEAQ (reference sequence). The chain's CDR3 is CASSPDTGNYGYTL. The CDR3 coding sequence is TGTGCCAGCAGCCCGGACACGGGGAACTATGGCTACACCCTC.

V gene TRBV20-1 combines with J gene TRBJ1-2, with TRBD1 identical over 10 bases. Germline trimming cut 6 bases from V and 8 bases from J; bases unmatched to any gene: 24. Germline V gives CDR1 DFQATT, CDR2 SNEGSKA (reference sequence). CDR3 length: 18 amino acids. The CDR3 DNA reads as TGCAGTGCAGAGGACAGGGGGACCGCCCCCACAGGTCTGGGGGGCTACACCTTC. This codes for CSAEDRGTAPTGLGGYTF.

The chain has TRBV10-2 and TRBJ2-3; D unclear. Germline CDR1 and CDR2: WSHSY and SAAADI. The V end was cut by 7 bases, the J end by 0 bases, with 8 bases between. The CDR3 contains 13 residues. The CDR3 bases are TGCGCCAGCAATAGCTATAGCACAGATACGCAGTATTTT. It encodes CASNSYSTDTQYF.

This clonotype was picked up many times. The J gene is TRBJ1-5, the V gene TRBV12-3 or TRBV12-4; perhaps TRBD1 as D (6 bases). This CDR3 contains 15 residues. Deletions cut 4 bases from V and 3 bases from J, with 13 bases between. CDR3 DNA: TGTGCCAGCAGTTCCGCCGGGGGGCCCAATCAGCCCCAGCATTTT. This encodes CASSSAGGPNQPQHF.